The present T cell receptor (beta chain) was sequenced within a study of spatial heterogeneity in lung cancer. Study summary: Untreated early-stage non-small cell lung cancer patients, approximately 76 in total, were the donors. The count of detected beta-chain sequences consistently exceeded that of alpha-chain sequences. Raw reads contained each unique TCR and UMI combination more than ten times on average.

TCRdb itself ran the 5' RACE reads through MiXCR, one entry per CDR3 protein. The sample consists of roughly 26,000 distinct CDR3 sequences, approximately 5.4% of them appearing once. Described time point: blood at routine non-recurrence follow-up after resection. Material for sequencing was whole RNA from tumor, nontumor lung or frozen PBMC, left unsorted. The CDR3 is 16 residues long. In germline, CDR1 is MNHEY, CDR2 SVGEGT. V was clipped by 2 bases and J by 3 bases; unmatched bases: 3. V usage is TRBV6-2 or TRBV6-3 and J usage is TRBJ2-1, with 11 bases aligning to TRBD1. This TCR came from a male donor with early-stage non-small cell lung cancer. The sample in question was PBMCs, obtained at follow-up. The CDR3 nucleotides are TGTGCCAGCAGTTACCCGGGACAGGGGGTCTACAATGAGCAGTTCTTC. Translated, it gives CASSYPGQGVYNEQFF.